Each of the 8 T cell receptor beta chains below was sequenced from the same sample in a study of blood T cell repertoires in COVID-19. The table came from immunoSEQ multiplex PCR; TCRdb's copy has only in-frame clones and leaves some out. The sample includes over 150,000 clones, approximately 88% of them seen just once. The sample taken for sequencing was PBMCs or T cells enriched from blood (not recorded which). The receptors were gathered from a woman under 30 who had recovered from COVID-19.

The V and J genes are TRBV7-6 and TRBJ2-1; the D gene is possibly TRBD2 (6 bases). Germline loops: CDR1 SGHVS, CDR2 FNYEAQ. V was clipped by 3 bases and J by 1 base, with 19 bases between them. This CDR3 is built from 18 residues. CDR3 nucleotides: TGTGCCAGCAGCTTTCTTTCTGTGGAGGGGATGTCCTACAATGAGCAGTTCTTC. This encodes CASSFLSVEGMSYNEQFF.

This clone occurred once. The chain recombines TRBV19 with TRBJ2-1; a possible D gene is TRBD1 (5 bases). This CDR3 has 13 amino acids. Germline loops: CDR1 LNHDA, CDR2 SQIVND (reference sequence). Trimming took off 6 bases at V and 5 bases at J, with 11 bases between the two ends. CDR3 coding DNA: TGTGCCAGTAGGGCCAGGGCGGACAATGAGCAGTTCTTC. Amino acid sequence: CASRARADNEQFF.

The chain employs TRBV5-6 and TRBJ2-3; TRBD2 matches at 8 bases. The germline V gene encodes CDR1 SGHDT and CDR2 YYEEEE. The CDR3 totals 16 residues. V dropped 2 bases and J dropped 0; count of bases not matched to a gene: 5. Here the CDR3 DNA reads TGTGCCAGCAGCTTCCTAGCGGGCAGCAGCACAGATACGCAGTATTTT. It codes for CASSFLAGSSTDTQYF.

A word on this clone: This specimen includes other DNA sequences encoding the same CDR3. CDR3 nucleotides: TGTGCCAGCAGCTTGGACAGAGATAATTCACCCCTCCACTTT. Residues: CASSLDRDNSPLHF. The chain recombines TRBV5-4 with TRBJ1-6; unclear D gene. The CDR3 consists of 14 residues. Trimming took off 0 bases at V and 5 bases at J, with 6 bases between the two ends. The germline gives CDR1 SGHNT, CDR2 YYREEE (reference sequence).

The chain employs TRBV19 and TRBJ1-5, with TRBD1 matching 11 bases. The V segment lost 6 bases and the J segment 6 bases; nucleotides outside the gene matches: 7. CDR3 size: 15 residues. Germline loops: CDR1 LNHDA, CDR2 SQIVND (reference sequence). The CDR3 sequence: CASSFGQGASQPQHF. In DNA, the CDR3 is TGTGCCAGTAGCTTTGGACAGGGGGCAAGTCAGCCCCAGCATTTT. Using reference TRBV19 and TRBJ1-5 for the parts outside the CDR3, the full variable domain is DGGITQSPKYLFRKEGQNVTLSCEQNLNHDAMYWYRQDPGQGLRLIYYSQIVNDFQKGDIAEGYSVSREKKESFPLTVTSAQKNPTAFYLCASSFGQGASQPQHFGDGTRLSIL.

The chain links TRBV28 to TRBJ1-2, with 8 bases lining up with TRBD1. Germline V lookup: CDR1 MDHEN, CDR2 SYDVKM. CDR3 size: 13 residues. Losses at the gene ends were 6 bases for V and 8 bases for J; bases not matched to a gene: 8. CDR3 in DNA: TGTGCCAGCAGCTTAATACAGGGGGACGGCTACACCTTC. Amino acids: CASSLIQGDGYTF.

This chain connects TRBV7-2 to TRBJ1-2; a possible D gene is TRBD1 (6 bases). V was shortened by 0 bases and J by 2 bases, with 10 bases between the two germline ends. The germline V gene has CDR1 SGHTA and CDR2 FQGNSA. The CDR3 runs 15 residues. CDR3 DNA sequence: TGTGCCAGCAGCTTAGCGACAGGACCCAACTATGGCTACACCTTC. It translates to CASSLATGPNYGYTF.

The chain combines TRBV6-2 or TRBV6-3 with TRBJ1-2; possibly TRBD1 for D (5 bases). CDR3 size: 14 residues. Trimming removed 0 bases at V and 2 bases at J, with 7 bases between. The germline V gene encodes CDR1 MNHEY and CDR2 SVGEGT. The CDR3 reads CASSYSDRNYGYTF. Here the CDR3 DNA reads TGTGCCAGCAGTTACTCTGACAGAAACTATGGCTACACCTTC.